The 2 T cell receptor beta chains below all came from one sample that was sequenced in a study of T cell changes during pregnancy in multiple sclerosis. Profiled with immunoSEQ multiplex PCR; TCRdb holds only in-frame clones, not every one. The top ten clones hold 1.9% of a sample with some 100,000 clones, around 93% of them seen once. The sample here was peripheral blood, taken after pregnancy. All receptors come from a female donor with multiple sclerosis, enrolled in a pregnancy study.

This clone was counted only a few times. V gene TRBV2 combines with J gene TRBJ1-2, with 9 bases matching TRBD1. This CDR3 is 13 amino acids long. Germline V gene data show CDR1 as SNHLY and CDR2 as FYNNEI. The trim removed 6 bases at V and 6 bases at J, leaving 5 bases unmatched. CDR3 region: CASSVGTGNGYTF. In nucleotides, the CDR3 is TGTGCCAGCAGCGTCGGGACAGGGAATGGCTACACCTTC.

The chain carries TRBV12-5 and TRBJ2-7, with D possibly TRBD2 on 5 matching bases. V shed 1 base and J shed 4 bases, with 11 bases lying between them. This CDR3 has 14 residues. Germline V CDR1 and CDR2: LGHNT, FRNRAP. This chain's CDR3 is CASGLAGVRYEQYF. The CDR3 nucleotides are TGTGCTAGTGGTTTGGCCGGGGTTCGGTACGAGCAGTACTTC.